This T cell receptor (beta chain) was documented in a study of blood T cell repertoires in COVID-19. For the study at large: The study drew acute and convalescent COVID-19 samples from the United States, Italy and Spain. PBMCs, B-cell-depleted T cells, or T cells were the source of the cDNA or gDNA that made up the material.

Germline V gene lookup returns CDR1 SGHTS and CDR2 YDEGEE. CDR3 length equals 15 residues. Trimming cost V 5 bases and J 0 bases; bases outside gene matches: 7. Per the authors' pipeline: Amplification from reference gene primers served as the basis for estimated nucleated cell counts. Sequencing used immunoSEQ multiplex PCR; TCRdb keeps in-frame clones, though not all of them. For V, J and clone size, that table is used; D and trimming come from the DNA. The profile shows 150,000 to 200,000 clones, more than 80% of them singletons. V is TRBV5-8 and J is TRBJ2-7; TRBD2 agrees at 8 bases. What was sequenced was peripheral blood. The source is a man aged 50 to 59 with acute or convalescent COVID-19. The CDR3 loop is CASSHSGVSSYEQYF. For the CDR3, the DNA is TGTGCCAGCAGTCATAGCGGGGTTAGCTCCTACGAGCAGTACTTC.